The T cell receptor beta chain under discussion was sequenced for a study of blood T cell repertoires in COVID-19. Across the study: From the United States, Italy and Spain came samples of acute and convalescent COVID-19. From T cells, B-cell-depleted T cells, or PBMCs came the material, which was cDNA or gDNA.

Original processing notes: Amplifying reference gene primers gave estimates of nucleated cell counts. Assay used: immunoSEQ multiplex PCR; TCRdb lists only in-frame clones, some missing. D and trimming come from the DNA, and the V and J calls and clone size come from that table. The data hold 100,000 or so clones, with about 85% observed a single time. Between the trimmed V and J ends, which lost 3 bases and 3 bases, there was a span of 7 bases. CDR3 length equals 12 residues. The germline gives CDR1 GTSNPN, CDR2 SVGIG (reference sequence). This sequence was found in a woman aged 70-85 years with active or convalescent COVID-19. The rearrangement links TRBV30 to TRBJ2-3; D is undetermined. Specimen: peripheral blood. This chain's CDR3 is CAWSPTTDTQYF. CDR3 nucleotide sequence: TGTGCCTGGAGCCCGACAACAGATACGCAGTATTTT.